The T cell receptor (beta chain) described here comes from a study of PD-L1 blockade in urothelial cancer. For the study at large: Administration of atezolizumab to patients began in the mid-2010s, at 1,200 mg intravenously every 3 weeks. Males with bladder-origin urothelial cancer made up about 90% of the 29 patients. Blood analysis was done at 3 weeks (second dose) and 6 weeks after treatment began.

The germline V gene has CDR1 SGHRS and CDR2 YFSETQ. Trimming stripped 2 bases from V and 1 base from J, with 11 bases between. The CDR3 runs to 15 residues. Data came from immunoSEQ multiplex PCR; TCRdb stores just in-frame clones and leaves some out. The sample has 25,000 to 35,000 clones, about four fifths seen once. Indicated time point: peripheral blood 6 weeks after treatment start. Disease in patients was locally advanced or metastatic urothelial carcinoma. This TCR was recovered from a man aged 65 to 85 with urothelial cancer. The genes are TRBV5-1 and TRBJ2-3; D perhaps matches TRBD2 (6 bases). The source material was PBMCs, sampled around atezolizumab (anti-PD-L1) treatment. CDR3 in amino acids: CASSFPTGGTDTQYF. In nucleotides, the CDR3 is TGCGCCAGCAGCTTCCCAACGGGAGGCACAGATACGCAGTATTTT.